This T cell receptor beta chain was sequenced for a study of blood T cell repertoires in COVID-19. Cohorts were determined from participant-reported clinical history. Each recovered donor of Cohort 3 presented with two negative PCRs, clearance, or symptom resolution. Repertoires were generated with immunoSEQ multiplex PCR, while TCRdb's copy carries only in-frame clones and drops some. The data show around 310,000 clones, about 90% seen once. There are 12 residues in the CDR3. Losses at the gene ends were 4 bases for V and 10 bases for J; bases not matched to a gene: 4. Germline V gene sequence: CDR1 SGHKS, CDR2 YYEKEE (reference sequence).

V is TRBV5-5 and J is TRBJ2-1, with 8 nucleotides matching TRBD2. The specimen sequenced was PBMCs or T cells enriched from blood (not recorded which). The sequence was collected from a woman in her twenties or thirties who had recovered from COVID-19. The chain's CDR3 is CASSGLADEQFF. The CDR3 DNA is TGTGCCAGCAGCGGACTAGCAGACGAGCAGTTCTTC.